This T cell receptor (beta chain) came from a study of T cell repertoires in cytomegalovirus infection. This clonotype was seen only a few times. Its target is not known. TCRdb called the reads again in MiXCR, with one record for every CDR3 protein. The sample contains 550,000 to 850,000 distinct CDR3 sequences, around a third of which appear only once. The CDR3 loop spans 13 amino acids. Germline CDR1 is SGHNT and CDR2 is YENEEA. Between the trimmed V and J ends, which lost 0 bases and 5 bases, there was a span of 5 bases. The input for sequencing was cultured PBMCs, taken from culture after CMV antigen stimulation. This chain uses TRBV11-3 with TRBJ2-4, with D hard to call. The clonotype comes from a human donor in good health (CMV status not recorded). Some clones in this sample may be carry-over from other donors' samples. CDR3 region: CASSLDWQNIQYF. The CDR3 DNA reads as TGTGCCAGCAGCTTAGATTGGCAAAACATTCAGTACTTC.